This T cell receptor (beta chain) comes out of a study of early T cells in non-severe SARS-CoV-2 infection. Whole-study context: Sequenced material consisted of bulk RNA (from unsorted whole blood), and chains were unpaired. Points from the study as a whole: Reliance on VDJdb matching favored anti-spike CD8 responses; private and CD4 specificities were missed.

There are a few counts of this clonotype. Its antigen is still unknown. Individual cDNA molecules carried attached unique molecular identifiers. TCRdb reprocessed the 5' RACE reads with MiXCR, giving one entry per CDR3 protein. The sample carries just under 60,000 distinct CDR3 sequences, around 9.3% recorded once. The CDR3 has 19 amino acids. V lost 2 bases, J lost 4 bases, and 12 bases stayed unmatched. Germline loops: CDR1 DFQATT, CDR2 SNEGSKA (reference sequence). This sequence joins TRBV20-1 and TRBJ2-3, with 16 bases lining up with TRBD2. This TCR derives from an adult who was a healthcare worker with PCR-confirmed SARS-CoV-2 infection or an uninfected control (not recorded which). Sequenced: whole blood. This CDR3 is CSARLQPGLAGGPPDTQYF. The CDR3 coding sequence is TGCAGTGCTAGACTCCAACCGGGACTAGCGGGAGGGCCGCCAGATACGCAGTATTTT.